Listed below are T cell receptor beta chains from one sample, sequenced in a study of human T cells and chemical hapten exposure. TCRdb re-called the RACE reads through MiXCR, storing one row per CDR3 protein. The data hold 300,000 to 450,000 distinct CDR3 sequences, with approximately 5% observed a single time. This sample comprised whole blood, obtained in connection with sensitization to the hapten diphenylcyclopropenone (DPC). These receptors all stem from a woman aged 45-65 years with alopecia areata. Some clones in this sample may be carry-over from other donors' samples. Both conserved end residues are part of each CDR3.

v_call	j_call	cdr3_aa
TRBV18	TRBJ1-2	CASSHREGNGYTF
TRBV27	TRBJ1-2	CASSLSLGIGYTF
TRBV5-4	TRBJ2-1	CASSSDGRASSYNEQFF
TRBV27	TRBJ2-1	CASSLMGSGYNEQFF
TRBV4-1	TRBJ1-1	CASSQGGGKTEAFF
TRBV6-2/TRBV6-3	TRBJ2-1	CASAGGTSGEQFF
TRBV6-4	TRBJ2-6	CASSATGEGSGANVLTF
TRBV20-1	TRBJ2-7	CSASRGRVSYEQYF
TRBV9	TRBJ2-7	CASTPGLASYEQYF
TRBV21-1	TRBJ2-3	CASSSRQGADTQYF
TRBV7-2	TRBJ1-4	CASSRTGPNEKLFF
TRBV4-1	TRBJ1-4	CASSKGAGKLFF
TRBV7-9	TRBJ1-2	CASSLDSNQHYGYTF
TRBV12-3/TRBV12-4	TRBJ1-2	CASSRSDRDDGYTF
TRBV20-1	TRBJ1-2	CSARMDYGYTF
TRBV9	TRBJ2-3	CASSVGQRGGTDTQYF
TRBV29-1	TRBJ2-3	CSVGAGTSTDTQYF
TRBV5-1	TRBJ1-4	CASSVQEANEKLFF
TRBV7-9	TRBJ2-3	CASGSLDTQYF
TRBV7-9	TRBJ2-1	CASSPQGLAGGNNEQFF
TRBV6-2/TRBV6-3	TRBJ2-3	CASRTRGVTDTQYF